These 29 T cell receptor beta chains were all obtained from the same sample, sequenced in a study of CD8 T cells in ankylosing spondylitis. Overall study results and limits: The study identified a TCR beta motif of seven or eight highly homologous variants that appeared characteristic of ankylosing spondylitis blood.

TCRdb used MiXCR to reprocess the 5' RACE reads, holding one entry per CDR3 protein. This sample has about 90,000 distinct CDR3 sequences, with approximately 9.6% found just once. The antigens these receptors bind are not known. Sequences were obtained from blood, either unsorted or a sorted T cell fraction (not recorded which). These receptors all stem from a male donor with ankylosing spondylitis.

The chain has TRBV25-1 and TRBJ2-2; no clear D. CDR1 and CDR2 from the germline V gene are MGHDK and SYGVNS. Trimming removed 1 base at V and 3 bases at J, with 6 bases between. The CDR3 consists of 14 residues. This chain's CDR3 is CASSEWGHTGELFF. In DNA, the CDR3 is TGTGCCAGCAGTGAATGGGGTCACACCGGGGAGCTGTTTTTT. The full variable domain, its missing parts supplied by reference TRBV25-1 and TRBJ2-2, is EADIYQTPRYLVIGTGKKITLECSQTMGHDKMYWYQQDPGMELHLIHYSYGVNSTEKGDLSSESTVSRIRTEHFPLTLESARPSHTSQYLCASSEWGHTGELFFGEGSRLTVL.

This clonotype showed up just a few times. The J gene is TRBJ2-1, the V gene TRBV4-1, with 10 nucleotides matching TRBD2. This CDR3 is 16 amino acids long. V lost 1 base to trimming and J lost 2 bases; unmatched junction nucleotides: 2. The germline gives CDR1 MGHRA, CDR2 YSYEKL. The CDR3 loop reads CASSQAGTSAYNEQFF. The CDR3 bases are TGCGCCAGCAGCCAAGCCGGGACTAGCGCCTACAATGAGCAGTTCTTC.

This clonotype has only a few counts. The chain uses TRBV5-6 and TRBJ2-5, with 10 positions matching TRBD2. The CDR3 has 15 amino acids. Germline CDR1 is SGHDT and CDR2 is YYEEEE. With 5 bases clipped from V and 14 bases from J, the junction kept 18 bases outside the gene matches. The CDR3 region has the DNA TGTGCCAGCAGATCTAGCGGGAGAGGAGGGGACCCAGTATACTTC. This encodes CASRSSGRGGDPVYF.

This clonotype has only a few counts. This chain joins TRBV20-1 and TRBJ2-3, with 9 bases aligning to TRBD2. V was clipped by 5 bases and J by 2 bases; unmatched bases: 17. Germline lookup yields CDR1 DFQATT and CDR2 SNEGSKA (reference sequence). This CDR3 region has 18 residues. In DNA form, the CDR3 reads TGCAGTGCTCCGCCCAGACGACTAGCGGAGGTCTACACAGATACGCAGTATTTT. Protein product: CSAPPRRLAEVYTDTQYF.

In this sample, this clonotype turned up a few times. The CDR3 nucleotides are TGCAGCGTCGGAATCACAGGCCGCCCGGGCACCGGGGAGCTGTTTTTT. It codes for CSVGITGRPGTGELFF. V gene TRBV29-1 combines with J gene TRBJ2-2; D may be TRBD1 (5 bases). Deletions cut 6 bases from V and 4 bases from J, with 21 bases between. This CDR3 spans 16 amino acids. CDR1 is SQVTM and CDR2 is ANQGSEA in the germline V gene.

This clonotype was counted ten times or more. V usage is TRBV6-2 or TRBV6-3 and J usage is TRBJ2-3; a weak D match, TRBD1 (5 bases). Looked up from germline, CDR1 is MNHEY and CDR2 is SVGEGT. V lost 5 bases and J 0 bases, leaving 9 bases between the germline ends. The CDR3 is 14 residues long. The CDR3, as DNA: TGTGCCAGCAGTCTCAGGGCCAGCACAGATACGCAGTATTTT. As protein: CASSLRASTDTQYF.

As concerns this clonotype: An end of the junction differs from the germline gene, which may be a read error. The V call is TRBV29-1, the J call TRBJ2-5, with 8 bases lining up with TRBD1. Germline V CDR1 and CDR2: SQVTM, ANQGSEA. The CDR3 has 15 residues. CDR3 residues: CSVEDLDRGKETLYF. The CDR3 nucleotides are TGCAGCGTTGAAGATCTTGACAGGGGAAAGGAGACCCTGTACTTC.

In its sample, this clonotype was seen once. The chain employs TRBV2 and TRBJ2-1, with 9 bases fitting TRBD2. The V segment lost 6 bases and the J segment 7 bases; nucleotides outside the gene matches: 10. Per the germline V gene, CDR1 is SNHLY and CDR2 is FYNNEI. This CDR3 is built from 15 residues. The CDR3 sequence is CASSGGRGAGNEQFF. The CDR3 nucleotides read TGTGCCAGCAGCGGCGGGAGGGGGGCCGGTAATGAGCAGTTCTTC. Full variable domain (outside the CDR3, taken from reference TRBV2 and TRBJ2-1): EPEVTQTPSHQVTQMGQEVILRCVPISNHLYFYWYRQILGQKVEFLVSFYNNEISEKSEIFDDQFSVERPDGSNFTLKIRSTKLEDSAMYFCASSGGRGAGNEQFFGPGTRLTVL.

This clonotype came up many times. The V call is TRBV5-1, the J call TRBJ1-1; D call uncertain. V lost 1 base, J lost 0 bases, and 7 bases lay in between. Per germline, CDR1 SGHRS and CDR2 YFSETQ. The CDR3 runs 14 residues. CDR3 DNA: TGCGCCAGCAGCTTGATAGGGATGAACACTGAAGCTTTCTTT. Translated: CASSLIGMNTEAFF.

V is TRBV9 and J is TRBJ1-2, with a tentative D call TRBD1 (5 bases). The length of the CDR3 is 15 residues. V dropped 3 bases and J dropped 0 bases, with 12 bases sitting between them. Per the germline V gene, CDR1 is SGDLS and CDR2 is YYNGEE. CDR3 residues: CASSEGSGANYGYTF. In DNA form, the CDR3 reads TGTGCCAGCAGCGAGGGGTCTGGTGCTAACTATGGCTACACCTTC.

This clonotype was picked up a small number of times. The genes are TRBV20-1 and TRBJ2-7; a weak D match, TRBD2 (6 bases). Germline-derived CDR1 and CDR2 are DFQATT and SNEGSKA (reference sequence). V gave up 5 bases and J gave up 1 base, with 12 bases separating them. The CDR3 is 13 residues long. The DNA of the CDR3 is TGCAGTGCTGTTTTAGCGGAATCCTACGAGCAGTACTTC. Translated: CSAVLAESYEQYF.

This clonotype was counted between two and nine times. The final CDR3 position lacks the conserved phenylalanine or tryptophan, pointing to a likely read error. The chain carries TRBV5-1 and TRBJ2-3; the D is unclear. The CDR3 length is 13 residues. Looked up from germline, CDR1 is SGHRS and CDR2 is YFSETQ. Trimming stripped 2 bases from V and 0 bases from J, with 4 bases between. For the CDR3, the DNA is TGCGCCAGCAGCTTTAGTAGCACAGATACGCAGTATTCT. This sequence encodes CASSFSSTDTQYS.

Only a few counts were recorded for this clonotype. The chain combines TRBV3-1 with TRBJ1-1; D is undetermined. The V end lost 0 bases, the J end lost 0 bases, and 5 bases lay between the germline ends. Per the germline V gene, CDR1 is LGHDT and CDR2 is YNNKEL (reference sequence). The CDR3 sequence is 14 residues long. The CDR3 loop reads CASSQDMMNTEAFF. The CDR3 DNA reads as TGTGCCAGCAGCCAAGATATGATGAACACTGAAGCTTTCTTT. Together with reference TRBV3-1 and TRBJ1-1, the CDR3 gives the full variable domain: DTAVSQTPKYLVTQMGNDKSIKCEQNLGHDTMYWYKQDSKKFLKIMFSYNNKELIINETVPNRFSPKSPDKAHLNLHINSLELGDSAVYFCASSQDMMNTEAFFGQGTRLTVV.

This clonotype was found a few times. The chain couples TRBV12-3 or TRBV12-4 to TRBJ1-1, with a tentative D call TRBD1 (5 bases). V was trimmed by 3 bases and J by 6 bases, leaving 11 bases between them. The CDR3 spans 13 residues. CDR3 DNA sequence: TGTGCCAGCAGTTTTGGGGCTTGGGCTGAAGCTTTCTTT. It specifies CASSFGAWAEAFF.

In its sample, this clonotype was seen many times. The chain has TRBV29-1 and TRBJ2-2; no firm D call. Looked up from germline, CDR1 is SQVTM and CDR2 is ANQGSEA. The CDR3 loop spans 13 amino acids. V was pared by 1 base and J by 4 bases, with 7 bases between. CDR3 DNA sequence: TGCAGCGTTGAAGGGCGGACCACCGGGGAGCTGTTTTTT. Its translation: CSVEGRTTGELFF.

CDR3 sequence reads: CAWSAGTPYPYEQYV. The CDR3 nucleotides read TGTGCCTGGAGCGCCGGGACACCGTATCCCTACGAGCAGTACGTC. V is TRBV30 and J is TRBJ2-7; TRBD1 might be the D (6 bases). V was pared by 3 bases and J by 2 bases, with 17 bases between. Germline assignment: CDR1 GTSNPN and CDR2 SVGIG (reference sequence). The CDR3 has 15 amino acids.

The sample holds many counts of this clonotype. V usage is TRBV29-1 and J usage is TRBJ2-3; D possibly corresponds to TRBD1 (5 bases). This CDR3 spans 13 amino acids. Trimming took 6 bases from V and 2 from J, leaving 12 bases between them. Germline V CDR1 and CDR2: SQVTM, ANQGSEA. CDR3 residues: CSVTVAFTDTQYF. For the CDR3, the DNA is TGCAGCGTGACAGTGGCTTTCACAGATACGCAGTATTTT.

This clonotype was counted only a few times. The chain has TRBV5-1 and TRBJ2-2, with 9 bases that match TRBD2. V lost 4 bases, J lost 4 bases, and 8 bases stayed unmatched. Germline lookup yields CDR1 SGHRS and CDR2 YFSETQ. The CDR3 runs to 16 residues. The CDR3 nucleotides are TGCGCCAGCAGCCTTTGGCGGGAGGGCGGCACCGGGGAGCTGTTTTTT. Amino acids: CASSLWREGGTGELFF.

The table lists this clonotype with many counts. The chain couples TRBV20-1 to TRBJ2-7, with TRBD1 matching over 9 bases. The germline CDR1 and CDR2 sequences are DFQATT and SNEGSKA (reference sequence). V shed 5 bases, J shed 2 bases, and the junction held 4 bases outside the gene matches. The CDR3 runs to 13 residues. CDR3 DNA sequence: TGCAGTGCTCGGACAGGGGAGGCCTACGAGCAGTACTTC. Residues: CSARTGEAYEQYF.

This chain connects TRBV30 to TRBJ2-7; 7 positions match TRBD2. There are 14 residues in the CDR3. The germline gives CDR1 GTSNPN, CDR2 SVGIG (reference sequence). Losses at the gene ends were 4 bases for V and 2 bases for J; bases not matched to a gene: 8. This CDR3 is CAWIRSGGAYEQYF. CDR3 nucleotides: TGTGCCTGGATTCGAAGTGGGGGGGCCTACGAGCAGTACTTC.

Only a few counts were recorded for this clonotype. The DNA of the CDR3 is TGTGCCAGCAGCTTTCAGTCTTCCTACGAGCAGTACTTC. It specifies CASSFQSSYEQYF. The rearrangement joins TRBV7-9 to TRBJ2-7, with D unclear. V lost 3 bases and J lost 1, with 7 bases in between. CDR1 SEHNR and CDR2 FQNEAQ come from the germline V gene (reference sequence). CDR3 size: 13 residues.

This clonotype was recorded a few times. The CDR3 nucleotides are TGTGCCAGCAGTCCCTACATGACTCAGCCCCAGCATTTT. Translating gives CASSPYMTQPQHF. V and J are TRBV27 and TRBJ1-5; D is uncertain. Germline CDR1 reads MNHEY; CDR2 reads SMNVEV (reference sequence). V lost 5 bases, J lost 6 bases, and 11 bases lay in between. The CDR3 runs to 13 residues.

There are many counts of this clonotype. The V and J genes are TRBV7-9 and TRBJ2-2; D is possibly TRBD2 (5 bases). This CDR3 is built from 13 residues. From germline, CDR1 is SEHNR and CDR2 FQNEAQ (reference sequence). Deletions cut 1 base from V and 7 bases from J, with 7 bases between. The CDR3 spells CASSLGGNGELFF. The CDR3 DNA reads as TGTGCCAGCAGCTTAGGAGGGAACGGGGAGCTGTTTTTT.

This clonotype has at least ten counts. The gene calls are TRBV29-1 and TRBJ2-5, with 14 bases that match TRBD2. J lost 7 bases, V lost 4 bases, and 14 bases had no gene match. CDR3 length: 17 residues. CDR1 is SQVTM and CDR2 is ANQGSEA in the germline V gene. The CDR3 nucleotides are TGCAGCGTTGTATGGGGACTAGCGGGAGTGGGCCTGGGGACCCAGTACTTC. Its protein product is CSVVWGLAGVGLGTQYF.

This clonotype was observed at least ten times. V and J are TRBV29-1 and TRBJ2-5, with D tentatively TRBD2 (5 bases). This CDR3 spans 11 amino acids. Germline CDR1 and CDR2: SQVTM and ANQGSEA. Trimming took off 7 bases at V and 8 bases at J, with 14 bases between the two ends. CDR3 nucleotide sequence: TGCAGCGCACCGACGGGGAGAACCCAGTACTTC. Protein sequence: CSAPTGRTQYF.

This sequence joins TRBV7-9 and TRBJ2-7; D perhaps matches TRBD1 (6 bases). The CDR3 is 13 amino acids. The V gene's germline CDR1 is SEHNR and CDR2 FQNEAQ (reference sequence). V shed 4 bases and J shed 4 bases, with 11 bases lying between them. CDR3 sequence reads: CASSSRGLYEQYF. For the CDR3, the DNA is TGTGCCAGCAGCTCTAGGGGGTTGTACGAGCAGTACTTC.

This clonotype was recorded many times. The chain has TRBV30 and TRBJ1-1, with 8 bases matching TRBD1. The J segment lost 1 base and the V segment lost 2 bases, leaving 3 bases of the junction unmatched. The CDR3 is 14 amino acids. The germline gives CDR1 GTSNPN, CDR2 SVGIG (reference sequence). The CDR3 loop reads CAWSPGTGNTEAFF. CDR3 DNA: TGTGCCTGGAGTCCCGGGACAGGGAACACTGAAGCTTTCTTT.

In its sample, this clonotype was seen many times. V gene TRBV20-1 combines with J gene TRBJ1-5; no firm D call. The CDR3 is made up of 14 amino acids. V was trimmed by 3 bases and J by 2 bases, leaving 11 bases between them. Germline V gene lookup returns CDR1 DFQATT and CDR2 SNEGSKA (reference sequence). CDR3 coding DNA: TGCAGTGCTAGGAGTGGGTTTGGCAATCAGCCCCAGCATTTT. Its translation is CSARSGFGNQPQHF.

This clonotype was recorded a few times. V gene TRBV27 combines with J gene TRBJ2-5; D perhaps matches TRBD1 (6 bases). The CDR3 sequence is 15 residues long. The germline V gene encodes CDR1 MNHEY and CDR2 SMNVEV (reference sequence). Trimming cost V 2 bases and J 2 bases, with 12 bases left between them. The CDR3 DNA is TGTGCCAGCAGTTTACAGGGGACCTTTCAAGAGACCCAGTACTTC. This translates into CASSLQGTFQETQYF.